This TCR beta chain was observed in a study of T cell repertoires in cytomegalovirus infection. TCRdb called the reads again in MiXCR, with one record for every CDR3 protein. The data hold more than 150,000 distinct CDR3 sequences, with 15% to 20% observed a single time. The CDR3 sequence is 13 residues long. Germline V gene sequence: CDR1 SQVTM, CDR2 ANQGSEA. V was clipped by 7 bases and J by 5 bases; unmatched bases: 8. The source is a human donor in good health (CMV status not recorded). Some clones in this sample may be carry-over from other donors' samples. V is TRBV29-1 and J is TRBJ2-7; TRBD1 aligns across 10 bases. The specimen sequenced was PBMCs. CDR3 protein: CSARTGGTHEQYF. CDR3 nucleotides: TGCAGCGCTCGGACAGGGGGTACCCACGAGCAGTACTTC.